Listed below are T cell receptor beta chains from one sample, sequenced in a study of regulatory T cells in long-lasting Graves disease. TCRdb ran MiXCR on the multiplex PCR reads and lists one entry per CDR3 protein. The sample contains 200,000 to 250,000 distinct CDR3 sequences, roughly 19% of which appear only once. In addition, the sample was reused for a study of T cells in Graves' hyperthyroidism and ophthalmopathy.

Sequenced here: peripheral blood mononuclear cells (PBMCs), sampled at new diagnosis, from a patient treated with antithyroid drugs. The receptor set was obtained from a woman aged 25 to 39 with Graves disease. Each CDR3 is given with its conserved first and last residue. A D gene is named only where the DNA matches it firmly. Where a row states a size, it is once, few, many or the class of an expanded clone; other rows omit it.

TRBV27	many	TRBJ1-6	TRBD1	CASSPIGAQGMSYNSPLHF	TGTGCCAGCAGTCCCATAGGCGCACAGGGGATGTCCTATAATTCACCCCTCCACTTT
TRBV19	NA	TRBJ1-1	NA	CASSAGYGTEAFF	TGTGCCAGTAGTGCGGGGTATGGCACTGAAGCTTTCTTT
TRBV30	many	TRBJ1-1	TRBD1	CAWSIGQGGSEAFF	TGTGCCTGGAGCATCGGACAGGGAGGATCTGAAGCTTTCTTT
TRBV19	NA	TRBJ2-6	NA	CASRQGPFSGANVLTF	TGTGCCAGTAGACAAGGGCCTTTCTCTGGGGCCAACGTCCTGACTTTC
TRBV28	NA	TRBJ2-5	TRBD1	CASSPGQITAEETQYF	TGTGCCAGCAGCCCGGGACAGATTACCGCGGAAGAGACCCAGTACTTC
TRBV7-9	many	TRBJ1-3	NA	CASSPRTGPRSGNTIYF	TGTGCCAGCAGCCCGCGGACGGGGCCTAGGTCTGGAAACACCATATATTTT
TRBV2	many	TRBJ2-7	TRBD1	CASSSATGGSYEQYF	TGTGCCAGCAGTTCAGCGACAGGGGGCTCCTACGAGCAGTACTTC
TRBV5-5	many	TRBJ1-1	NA	CASSLWTGGTEAFF	TGTGCCAGCAGCCTCTGGACGGGAGGTACTGAAGCTTTCTTT
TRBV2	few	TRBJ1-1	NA	CASSPGVAEAFF	TGTGCCAGCAGTCCCGGGGTCGCTGAAGCTTTCTTT
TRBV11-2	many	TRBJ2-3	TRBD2	CASSFSGGPPDTQYF	TGTGCCAGCAGCTTCAGCGGGGGGCCCCCAGATACGCAGTATTTT
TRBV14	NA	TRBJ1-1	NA	CASSQVVAPGTEAFF	TGTGCCAGCAGCCAAGTGGTAGCTCCAGGGACTGAAGCTTTCTTT
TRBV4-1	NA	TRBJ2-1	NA	CASSQREGGRTTTNEQFF	TGCGCCAGCAGCCAACGAGAGGGGGGGAGGACAACAACCAATGAGCAGTTCTTC
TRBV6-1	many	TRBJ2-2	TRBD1	CASRTGTGNTGELFF	TGTGCCAGCAGAACCGGGACAGGGAACACCGGGGAGCTGTTTTTT
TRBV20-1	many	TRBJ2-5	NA	CSFAAMGLKETQYF	TGCAGTTTCGCCGCCATGGGGCTGAAAGAGACCCAGTACTTC
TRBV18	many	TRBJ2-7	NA	CASSPLGNEQYF	TGTGCCAGCTCACCACTTGGGAACGAGCAGTACTTC
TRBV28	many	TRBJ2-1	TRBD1	CASSKGQGVINEQFF	TGTGCCAGCAGCAAGGGACAGGGAGTAATAAATGAGCAGTTCTTC
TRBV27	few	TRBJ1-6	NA	CASSLWAGSTRSYNSPLHF	TGTGCCAGCAGTTTATGGGCCGGGAGCACGAGATCCTATAATTCACCCCTCCACTTT
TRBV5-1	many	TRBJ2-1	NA	CASSLTGTNEQFF	TGCGCCAGCAGCTTGACAGGGACCAATGAGCAGTTCTTC
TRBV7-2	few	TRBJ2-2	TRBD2	CASSPGLAGTGELFF	TGTGCCAGCAGCCCGGGACTAGCGGGTACCGGGGAGCTGTTTTTT
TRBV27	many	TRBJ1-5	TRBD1	CASSLKGAGQPQHF	TGTGCCAGCAGTTTAAAGGGGGCGGGTCAGCCCCAGCATTTT
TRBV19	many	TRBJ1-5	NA	CASSIEQGRNQPQHF	TGTGCCAGTAGTATTGAGCAGGGAAGGAATCAGCCCCAGCATTTT
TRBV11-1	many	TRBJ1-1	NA	CASSLPVSLVNTEAFF	TGTGCCAGCAGCTTACCCGTATCGTTGGTGAACACTGAAGCTTTCTTT
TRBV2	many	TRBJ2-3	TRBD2	CASSALAGGRFTDTQYF	TGTGCCAGCAGCGCACTAGCGGGGGGGCGGTTCACAGATACGCAGTATTTT
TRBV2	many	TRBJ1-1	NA	CASSEVRGNTEAFF	TGTGCCAGCAGTGAGGTCCGAGGGAACACTGAAGCTTTCTTT
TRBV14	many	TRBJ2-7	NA	CASSPLGSQGYEQYF	TGTGCCAGCAGCCCCTTGGGTTCGCAGGGGTACGAGCAGTACTTC
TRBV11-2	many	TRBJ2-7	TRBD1	CASSLSAPGTGGVGGSYEQYF	TGTGCCAGCAGCTTATCAGCCCCCGGGACAGGGGGCGTCGGGGGCTCCTACGAGCAGTACTTC
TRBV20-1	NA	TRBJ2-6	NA	CSARDPSGISGANVLTF	TGCAGTGCTAGAGATCCCAGCGGCATCTCTGGGGCCAACGTCCTGACTTTC
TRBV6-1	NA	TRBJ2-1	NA	CASSVRRSAYNEQFF	TGTGCCAGCAGTGTCCGTAGGAGCGCCTACAATGAGCAGTTCTTC
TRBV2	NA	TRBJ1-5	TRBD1	CASVGLRDRADPFNQPQRF	TGTGCCAGCGTTGGCCTGCGGGACAGAGCTGACCCTTTCAATCAGCCCCAGCGTTTT
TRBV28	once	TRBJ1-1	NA	CASSYFTSWVNTEAFF	TGTGCCAGCAGTTATTTCACATCCTGGGTGAACACTGAAGCTTTCTTT
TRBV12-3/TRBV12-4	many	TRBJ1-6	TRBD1	CASRPAGGGSPLHF	TGTGCCAGCAGGCCCGCAGGGGGGGGTTCACCCCTCCACTTT
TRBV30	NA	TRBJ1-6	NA	CAWSAGLHSPLLF	TGTGCCTGGAGTGCGGGGTTGCATTCACCCCTCCTCTTT
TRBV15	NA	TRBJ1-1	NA	CATSRVAGETSTEAFF	TGTGCCACCAGCAGAGTTGCAGGGGAGACGAGCACTGAAGCTTTCTTT
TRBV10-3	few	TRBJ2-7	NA	CATWEDGTYKQYF	TGTGCCACGTGGGAGGACGGGACCTACAAGCAGTACTTC
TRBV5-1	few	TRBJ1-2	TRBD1	CASSPSGGSSSGYTF	TGCGCCAGCAGCCCGTCAGGGGGCAGTTCGAGCGGCTACACCTTC
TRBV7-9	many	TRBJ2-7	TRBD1	CASSPWDSRSSEQYF	TGCGCCAGCAGCCCCTGGGACAGCAGGTCCTCCGAGCAGTACTTC
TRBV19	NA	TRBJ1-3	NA	CASSPAGSGNTIYF	TGTGCCAGTAGCCCGGCAGGGTCTGGAAACACCATATATTTT
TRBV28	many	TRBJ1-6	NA	CASSLSRGGSSYNSPLHF	TGTGCCAGCAGTTTATCCCGGGGGGGCAGCTCCTATAATTCACCCCTCCACTTT
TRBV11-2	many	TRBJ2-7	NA	CASSLDQRLPYEQYF	TGTGCCAGCAGCTTAGATCAGAGGTTGCCCTACGAGCAGTACTTC
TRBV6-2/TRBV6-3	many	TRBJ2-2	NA	CASSHGGGGPNTGELFF	TGTGCCAGCAGTCACGGTGGAGGGGGGCCGAACACCGGGGAGCTGTTTTTT
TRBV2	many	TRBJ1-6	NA	CASSRGGGGNSPLHF	TGTGCCAGCAGTAGGGGGGGGGGTGGCAATTCACCCCTCCACTTT
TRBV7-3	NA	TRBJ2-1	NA	CASSLKWRRGRYEQFF	TGTGCCAGCAGCTTAAAATGGCGGAGGGGCCGCTATGAGCAGTTCTTC
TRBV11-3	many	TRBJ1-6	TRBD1	CASSSGQGGLEALHF	TGTGCCAGCAGCTCAGGACAGGGAGGCCTAGAGGCCCTCCACTTT
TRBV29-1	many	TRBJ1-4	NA	CSAEAGWGEKLFF	TGCAGCGCCGAGGCAGGGTGGGGGGAAAAACTGTTTTTT
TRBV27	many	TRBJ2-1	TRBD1	CASSLWDRDNEQFF	TGTGCCAGCAGTTTATGGGACAGAGACAATGAGCAGTTCTTC
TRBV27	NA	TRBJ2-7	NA	CASSPAVASYEQYF	TGTGCCAGCAGCCCGGCCGTCGCGTCCTACGAGCAGTACTTC
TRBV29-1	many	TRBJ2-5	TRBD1	CSGVGGQGKETQYF	TGCAGCGGGGTTGGGGGACAGGGGAAAGAGACCCAGTACTTC
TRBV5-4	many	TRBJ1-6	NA	CASSTDGANSPLHF	TGTGCCAGCAGCACGGACGGCGCGAATTCACCCCTCCACTTT
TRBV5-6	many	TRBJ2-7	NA	CASSLGASREQYF	TGTGCCAGCAGCTTGGGGGCCTCGAGGGAGCAGTACTTC
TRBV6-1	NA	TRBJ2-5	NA	CASSGPGTTQYF	TGTGCCAGCAGTGGCCCAGGGACGACCCAGTACTTC
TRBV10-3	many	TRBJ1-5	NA	CAISESEGGPQPQHF	TGTGCCATCAGTGAAAGTGAGGGGGGCCCTCAGCCCCAGCATTTT
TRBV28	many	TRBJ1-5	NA	CASSRRGTQNQPQHF	TGTGCCAGCAGCCGACGCGGGACACAAAATCAGCCCCAGCATTTT